This T cell receptor (beta chain) was obtained from a study of cytomegalovirus exposure and HLA in healthy donors. It was with 60 Vbeta and 13 Jbeta primers that the PCR ran. Assay: immunoSEQ multiplex PCR; the TCRdb copy retains only in-frame clones and omits some. The sample holds about 180,000 clones, 80% seen once. This CDR3 region has 16 residues. The V and J ends lost 6 bases and 2 bases respectively, with 17 bases between them. The germline V gene encodes CDR1 LGHNT and CDR2 FRNRAP. This sequence joins TRBV12-5 and TRBJ1-5; the D is unclear. The specimen sequenced was PBMCs. This TCR derives from a young man in good health and CMV-seropositive. Here the CDR3 reads CASGRGLWRGNQPQHF. CDR3 DNA sequence: TGTGCTAGTGGCCGAGGGCTCTGGAGGGGCAATCAGCCCCAGCATTTT.